This entry lists 24 T cell receptor beta chains sequenced from one sample in a study of T cell responses to AZD1222 COVID-19 vaccine. Data came from immunoSEQ multiplex PCR; TCRdb stores just in-frame clones and leaves some out. This sample has 150,000 to 200,000 clones; about 89% occur once, and the top ten carry roughly 1.7%. The sample in question was peripheral blood, obtained on day 0 of AZD1222 vaccination. The receptors shown here come from an adult in good health.

The chain combines TRBV10-3 with TRBJ2-2; unclear D gene. Trimming cost V 4 bases and J 1 base, with 10 bases left between them. Germline V gene sequence: CDR1 ENHRY, CDR2 SYGVKD. The CDR3 runs to 15 residues. As DNA, the CDR3 is TGTGCCATCAGTGTTGAGTCCCGGAACACCGGGGAGCTGTTTTTT. Translated, it gives CAISVESRNTGELFF.

This sequence joins TRBV7-2 and TRBJ1-2; D is undetermined. Germline V lookup: CDR1 SGHTA, CDR2 FQGNSA. Trimming shortened V by 4 bases and J by 5 bases, and 17 bases separated the two germline ends. The CDR3 runs 15 residues. CDR3 nucleotide sequence: TGTGCCAGCAGCTCAGACGTTATGGACCAATATGGCTACACCTTC. Protein product: CASSSDVMDQYGYTF.

This chain's CDR3 is CASSFRWTGGAGELFF. The CDR3 DNA sequence: TGTGCCAGCAGCTTCCGGTGGACAGGTGGGGCCGGGGAGCTGTTTTTT. The rearrangement joins TRBV7-2 to TRBJ2-2, with TRBD1 matching over 7 bases. After removal of 3 bases from V and 6 bases from J, the junction contained 10 bases not matched to a gene. The CDR3 loop spans 16 amino acids. The germline gives CDR1 SGHTA, CDR2 FQGNSA.

This chain links TRBV5-1 with TRBJ2-2, with D possibly being TRBD1 (7 bases). The CDR3 contains 14 residues. CDR1 is SGHRS and CDR2 is YFSETQ in the germline V gene. Deletions cut 4 bases from V and 4 bases from J, with 11 bases between. Here the CDR3 DNA reads TGCGCCAGCAGCCCGGAGGGGGCCACCGGGGAGCTGTTTTTT. Translated, it gives CASSPEGATGELFF.

V gene TRBV19 combines with J gene TRBJ1-1; D not resolved. The CDR3 loop spans 13 amino acids. Germline V gene lookup returns CDR1 LNHDA and CDR2 SQIVND (reference sequence). Trimming removed 4 bases at V and 5 bases at J, with 11 bases between. This chain's CDR3 is CASSKPRATEAFF. CDR3 nucleotides: TGTGCCAGTAGTAAGCCCCGGGCAACTGAAGCTTTCTTT.

The chain couples TRBV7-9 to TRBJ1-2; D unclear. Trimming removed 2 bases from V and 6 bases from J, with 16 bases in between. The germline CDR1 and CDR2 sequences are SEHNR and FQNEAQ (reference sequence). CDR3 length: 15 residues. CDR3 region: CASSLMGRWNDGYTF. The DNA of the CDR3 is TGTGCCAGCAGCTTAATGGGAAGGTGGAACGATGGCTACACCTTC.

A few counts support this clone. This chain joins TRBV4-1 and TRBJ1-3; D uncertain. CDR1 is MGHRA and CDR2 is YSYEKL in the germline V gene. The germline V and J ends were trimmed by 2 bases and 2 bases, with 7 bases remaining between them. This CDR3 contains 14 residues. The CDR3, as DNA: TGCGCCAGCAGCCAACGTGTTACTGGAAACACCATATATTTT. As protein: CASSQRVTGNTIYF.

The chain uses TRBV7-2 and TRBJ1-5; no clear D gene. Germline V CDR1 and CDR2: SGHTA, FQGNSA. CDR3 size: 16 residues. Trimming left V 5 bases short and J 4 bases short, with 18 bases between. CDR3 bases: TGTGCCAGCAGCCCAAACAATCGACAACTTAATCAGCCCCAGCATTTT. This translates into CASSPNNRQLNQPQHF.

The CDR3 coding sequence is TGTGCCAGCAGCTTAGATCTTCGTCAGGGTAGGGTTCGTGAGCAGTTCTTC. Its protein product is CASSLDLRQGRVREQFF. The chain has TRBV11-2 and TRBJ2-1; a possible D gene is TRBD1 (5 bases). CDR1 and CDR2 from the germline V gene are SGHAT and FQNNGV. This CDR3 spans 17 amino acids. Trimming took 0 bases from V and 9 from J, leaving 21 bases between them. Looking up the rest from reference TRBV11-2 and TRBJ2-1 gives the full variable domain: EAGVAQSPRYKIIEKRQSVAFWCNPISGHATLYWYQQILGQGPKLLIQFQNNGVVDDSQLPKDRFSAERLKGVDSTLKIQPAKLEDSAVYLCASSLDLRQGRVREQFFGPGTRLTVL.

This clone has just one count. The genes are TRBV5-1 and TRBJ2-1, with 9 bases matching TRBD2. The CDR3 runs to 14 residues. V was pared by 4 bases and J by 2 bases, with 1 base of the junction left unmatched. CDR1 and CDR2 from the germline V gene are SGHRS and YFSETQ. The CDR3 protein is CASSERGAYNEQFF. The DNA for the CDR3 is TGCGCCAGCAGCGAGCGGGGGGCCTACAATGAGCAGTTCTTC.

This chain joins TRBV4-2 and TRBJ1-3; 8 bases match TRBD1. V dropped 7 bases and J dropped 2; count of bases not matched to a gene: 4. Germline lookup yields CDR1 LGHNA and CDR2 YNFKEQ. This CDR3 contains 14 residues. The CDR3 loop reads CASNMDRAGNTIYF. DNA of the CDR3: TGTGCCAGCAACATGGACAGGGCTGGAAACACCATATATTTT.

The chain uses TRBV6-6 and TRBJ2-2; D may be TRBD1 (5 bases). The length of the CDR3 is 15 residues. Deletions cut 5 bases from V and 5 bases from J, with 15 bases between. Germline V gene lookup returns CDR1 MNHNY and CDR2 SVGAGI (reference sequence). The CDR3 DNA follows: TGTGCCAGCAGTAAACGACAGACCGAAACCGGGGAGCTGTTTTTT. Its protein is CASSKRQTETGELFF.

The chain combines TRBV7-8 with TRBJ2-7, with 15 bases that match TRBD2. Germline V gene data show CDR1 as SGHVS and CDR2 as FQNEAQ. The CDR3 is 15 amino acids. Trimming at V came to 5 bases and at J to 3 bases, leaving 2 bases not matched to a gene. The CDR3 sequence is CASSQGLAGGYEQYV. The CDR3 coding sequence is TGTGCCAGCAGCCAGGGACTAGCGGGGGGCTACGAGCAGTACGTC.

The gene calls are TRBV4-3 and TRBJ2-3, with D unclear. The CDR3 extends over 14 amino acids. Germline assignment: CDR1 LGHNA and CDR2 YSLEER. V lost 1 base, J lost 0 bases, and 5 bases lay in between. Written as DNA, the CDR3 is TGCGCCAGCAGCCAAGTCCCGAGCACAGATACGCAGTATTTT. This encodes CASSQVPSTDTQYF.

The DNA for the CDR3 is TGTGCCAGCAGTTTATCCCAGGATTTCTACAATGAGCAGTTCTTC. As protein: CASSLSQDFYNEQFF. This sequence joins TRBV27 and TRBJ2-1; D ambiguous. The CDR3 covers 15 residues. In germline, CDR1 is MNHEY, CDR2 SMNVEV (reference sequence). The V and J ends lost 0 bases and 3 bases respectively, with 9 bases between them.

The chain combines TRBV11-2 with TRBJ2-7; 7 bases are a match to TRBD2. The germline V gene encodes CDR1 SGHAT and CDR2 FQNNGV. This CDR3 comprises 18 residues. V lost 5 bases to trimming and J lost 0 bases; unmatched junction nucleotides: 16. CDR3 sequence reads: CASSQMGLLGAVSYEQYV. The CDR3 DNA sequence: TGTGCCAGCAGCCAGATGGGACTACTAGGGGCGGTCTCCTACGAGCAGTACGTC.

The chain has TRBV27 and TRBJ2-2, with 7 nucleotides matching TRBD2. With V trimmed by 2 bases and J by 1 base, 1 base remained unmatched. The germline V gene encodes CDR1 MNHEY and CDR2 SMNVEV (reference sequence). The CDR3 consists of 15 residues. The DNA for the CDR3 is TGTGCCAGCAGTTTACTAGCGGAGAACACCGGGGAGCTGTTTTTT. Translated: CASSLLAENTGELFF.

V is TRBV7-6 and J is TRBJ2-1; 11 bases align to TRBD2. The V and J ends lost 2 bases and 10 bases, in that order; junction bases with no gene match: 13. The CDR3 length is 17 residues. Per the germline V gene, CDR1 is SGHVS and CDR2 is FNYEAQ. CDR3 nucleotides: TGTGCCAGCAGCTTAAGGGGGCTAGCGGGAGGACGGGAGGAGCAGTTCTTC. Residues: CASSLRGLAGGREEQFF.

CDR3 sequence reads: CASSQVGSNQPQHF. In DNA, the CDR3 is TGTGCCAGCAGCCAAGTGGGTAGCAATCAGCCCCAGCATTTT. The chain is built from TRBV3-1 (or the pseudogene TRBV3-2) and TRBJ1-5; D is unclear. Germline loops: CDR1 LGHDT, CDR2 YNNKEL (reference sequence). This CDR3 spans 14 amino acids. V was cut by 1 base and J by 0 bases, with 4 bases left in between.

The V and J genes are TRBV2 and TRBJ2-2; the match to TRBD1 covers 8 bases. The CDR3 sequence is 15 residues long. V was clipped by 6 bases and J by 6 bases; unmatched bases: 9. Germline loops: CDR1 SNHLY, CDR2 FYNNEI. The CDR3 bases are TGTGCCAGCAGGAAGGACAGGGCAGGTCCCGGGGAGCTGTTTTTT. Its translation is CASRKDRAGPGELFF.

The chain carries TRBV19 and TRBJ1-1, with 12 bases lining up with TRBD1. The CDR3 spans 16 residues. Germline assignment: CDR1 LNHDA and CDR2 SQIVND (reference sequence). After removal of 7 bases from V and 3 bases from J, the junction contained 9 bases not matched to a gene. The CDR3 here is CASTPPGTGGHTEAFF. CDR3 DNA: TGTGCCAGTACCCCTCCCGGGACAGGGGGCCACACTGAAGCTTTCTTT.

This chain joins TRBV19 and TRBJ2-5; TRBD2 matches at 13 bases. This CDR3 is built from 18 residues. The V segment lost 8 bases and the J segment 0 bases; nucleotides outside the gene matches: 12. Germline V gene sequence: CDR1 LNHDA, CDR2 SQIVND (reference sequence). CDR3 sequence reads: CASSTTGLAGTNQETQYF. The CDR3 DNA reads as TGTGCCAGTTCAACGACGGGACTAGCGGGGACGAACCAAGAGACCCAGTACTTC.

The V and J genes are TRBV4-2 and TRBJ2-7; 13 positions agree with TRBD2. The V segment lost 1 base and the J segment 3 bases; nucleotides outside the gene matches: 3. In germline, CDR1 is LGHNA, CDR2 YNFKEQ. The CDR3 contains 16 residues. In DNA, the CDR3 is TGTGCCAGCAGCCAAGGGACTAGCGGGAGTCACTACGAGCAGTACTTC. Protein product: CASSQGTSGSHYEQYF.

This rearrangement joins TRBV28 to TRBJ1-2; D possibly corresponds to TRBD1 (6 bases). The CDR3 is 13 amino acids. Between the trimmed V and J ends, which lost 6 bases and 7 bases, there was a span of 15 bases. Germline V gene data show CDR1 as MDHEN and CDR2 as SYDVKM. CDR3 DNA: TGTGCCAGCAGCCCCCCGGCCAGGGGTGGCTACACCTTC. It codes for CASSPPARGGYTF.